The 24 T cell receptor beta chains presented below share a single source sample, sequenced in a study of spatial heterogeneity in lung cancer. Indicated time point: sample taken at primary tumor resection. From the 5' RACE reads, TCRdb called clonotypes with MiXCR, one entry per CDR3 protein. The sample includes 20,000 to 25,000 distinct CDR3 sequences, about 5% seen only once; the top ten take about 35%. The material sequenced was PBMCs, taken at surgery. Every receptor here comes from a male donor with early-stage non-small cell lung cancer.

Many counts were recorded for this clonotype. This rearrangement joins TRBV3-1 to TRBJ2-1; 9 nucleotides align to TRBD2. The CDR3 runs 16 residues. The germline V gene encodes CDR1 LGHDT and CDR2 YNNKEL (reference sequence). V was pared by 1 base and J by 5 bases, with 6 bases of the junction left unmatched. Written as DNA, the CDR3 is TGTGCCAGCAGCCAAGTAGCGGGAGCGATCGACAATGAGCAGTTCTTC. Translation gives CASSQVAGAIDNEQFF.

The J gene is TRBJ2-5, the V gene TRBV10-3, with no clear D. Trimming removed 3 bases at V and 4 bases at J, with 18 bases between. The CDR3 is 16 residues long. CDR1 and CDR2 (germline): ENHRY, SYGVKD. The CDR3 DNA reads as TGTGCCATCAGTGACTCCCCTGCAGGCGAGGTAGAGACCCAGTACTTC. It specifies CAISDSPAGEVETQYF.

This clonotype was observed a handful of times. This chain connects TRBV28 to TRBJ2-7; tentatively, D is TRBD2 (7 bases). V lost 5 bases and J 5 bases, leaving 10 bases between the germline ends. The CDR3 runs to 12 residues. From germline, CDR1 is MDHEN and CDR2 SYDVKM. CDR3 loop: CASSIGGHEQYF. DNA for the CDR3: TGTGCCAGCAGTATCGGGGGGCACGAGCAGTACTTC.

This clonotype turned up a few times. This rearrangement joins TRBV7-8 to TRBJ2-2; D ambiguous. V dropped 3 bases and J dropped 4 bases, with 9 bases sitting between them. The length of the CDR3 is 14 residues. Germline values: CDR1 SGHVS, CDR2 FQNEAQ. The CDR3 bases are TGTGCCAGCAGCTTGAGGCGAGTCACCGGGGAGCTGTTTTTT. Its translation: CASSLRRVTGELFF.

This clonotype has more than one count but fewer than ten. This CDR3 is CASSRMLDSRSGQFF. For the CDR3, the DNA is TGTGCCAGCAGCCGTATGTTGGACAGCCGATCTGGGCAGTTCTTC. This sequence joins TRBV7-9 and TRBJ2-1, with a possible D match to TRBD1 (6 bases). Germline lookup yields CDR1 SEHNR and CDR2 FQNEAQ (reference sequence). The germline V and J ends were trimmed by 5 bases and 12 bases, with 23 bases remaining between them. CDR3 length: 15 residues. Full variable domain (remainder filled in from reference TRBV7-9 and TRBJ2-1): DTGVSQNPRHKITKRGQNVTFRCDPISEHNRLYWYRQTLGQGPEFLTYFQNEAQLEKSRLLSDRFSAERPKGSFSTLEIQRTEQGDSAMYLCASSRMLDSRSGQFFGPGTRLTVL.

This clonotype came up many times. The V call is TRBV28, the J call TRBJ2-5; a possible D gene is TRBD2 (5 bases). The V gene lost 8 bases and the J gene lost 4 bases, with 17 bases spanning the gap. CDR1 and CDR2 (germline): MDHEN, SYDVKM. There are 14 residues in the CDR3. The CDR3 sequence is CASCTRTRGETQYF. The CDR3 nucleotides read TGTGCCAGCTGTACCCGGACCCGGGGAGAGACCCAGTACTTC.

This clonotype was seen many times. The rearrangement uses TRBV25-1 and TRBJ2-7; 11 bases line up with TRBD1. Germline values: CDR1 MGHDK, CDR2 SYGVNS. Trimming took 6 bases from V and 7 from J; bases not matched to a gene: 5. The CDR3 runs to 13 residues. CDR3 sequence: CASRGTGGREQYF. The CDR3 bases are TGTGCCAGCAGAGGGACAGGGGGTCGGGAGCAGTACTTC.

Ten or more counts support this clonotype. This chain links TRBV6-1 with TRBJ1-2; D is unclear. V gave up 6 bases and J gave up 0 bases, with 14 bases separating them. The CDR3 has 15 residues. Germline CDR1 and CDR2: MNHNS and SASEGT. The CDR3 coding sequence is TGTGCCAGCAGAACTGGGCTATCTTCTAACTATGGCTACACCTTC. It encodes CASRTGLSSNYGYTF.

This chain joins TRBV11-2 and TRBJ2-5, with a possible D match to TRBD2 (5 bases). Per the germline V gene, CDR1 is SGHAT and CDR2 is FQNNGV. Deletions cut 2 bases from V and 5 bases from J, with 12 bases between. The CDR3 sequence is 14 residues long. DNA for the CDR3: TGTGCCAGCAGCTTAAGGGTTTCGGGGGAGACCCAGTACTTC. This sequence encodes CASSLRVSGETQYF.

This clonotype was recorded at least ten times. The genes are TRBV19 and TRBJ2-2, with D possibly TRBD2 on 6 matching bases. CDR3 size: 12 residues. From germline, CDR1 is LNHDA and CDR2 SQIVND (reference sequence). V gave up 10 bases and J gave up 9 bases, with 15 bases separating them. The CDR3 is CATQEGSRELFF. The DNA for the CDR3 is TGTGCCACCCAGGAGGGGTCGAGGGAGCTGTTTTTT.

This clonotype was detected a few times. The V call is TRBV28, the J call TRBJ2-7; D is uncertain. CDR1 and CDR2 (germline): MDHEN, SYDVKM. Trimming pared 5 bases from V and 0 bases from J, leaving 8 bases between. The CDR3 runs to 13 residues. The CDR3 DNA reads TGTGCCAGCAGTATCAGGATCTCCTACGAGCAGTACTTC. Translating gives CASSIRISYEQYF.

The V gene is TRBV25-1, the J gene TRBJ2-5; D remains ambiguous. The V end was cut by 1 base, the J end by 2 bases, with 11 bases between. The CDR3 consists of 15 residues. CDR1 and CDR2 from the germline V gene are MGHDK and SYGVNS. In DNA, the CDR3 is TGTGCCAGCAGTGAATGGATCAGGAAACAAGAGACCCAGTACTTC. This sequence encodes CASSEWIRKQETQYF.

This clonotype has at least ten counts. The rearrangement links TRBV28 to TRBJ1-2; TRBD1 aligns across 7 bases. V gave up 5 bases and J gave up 6 bases; unmatched junction bases: 9. Per the germline V gene, CDR1 is MDHEN and CDR2 is SYDVKM. The CDR3 extends over 14 amino acids. The CDR3 is CASSTPTGTDGYTF. DNA of the CDR3: TGTGCCAGCAGTACTCCGACAGGGACGGATGGCTACACCTTC.

At least ten counts were recorded for this clonotype. The chain has TRBV7-2 and TRBJ2-1; D unclear. The V end was cut by 0 bases, the J end by 4 bases, with 4 bases between. The CDR3 has 13 residues. Germline assignment: CDR1 SGHTA and CDR2 FQGNSA. This CDR3 is CASSLAQYNEQFF. The CDR3 DNA reads TGTGCCAGCAGCTTAGCACAGTACAATGAGCAGTTCTTC.

This clonotype was seen repeatedly, ten times or more. This chain joins TRBV5-1 and TRBJ2-1; D is perhaps TRBD1 or TRBD2 (5 bases each). This CDR3 region has 13 residues. The ends were cut back, 3 bases at V and 13 bases at J, with 17 bases in the middle. Germline CDR1 SGHRS, CDR2 YFSETQ. DNA for the CDR3: TGCGCCAGCAGCTGGGGCCCTGGGGGAGAACAGTTCTTC. This gives the protein CASSWGPGGEQFF.

This clonotype was picked up many times. The chain links TRBV6-1 to TRBJ2-6, with D tentatively TRBD2 (6 bases). The V end lost 4 bases, the J end lost 2 bases, and 9 bases lay between the germline ends. The CDR3 is made up of 15 amino acids. Germline values: CDR1 MNHNS, CDR2 SASEGT. CDR3 in DNA: TGTGCCAGCAGTGGGGAGGTCGCTGGGGCCAACGTCCTGACTTTC. Amino acid sequence: CASSGEVAGANVLTF.

Ten or more counts support this clonotype. The chain is built from TRBV7-9 and TRBJ1-6, with D possibly being TRBD1 (5 bases). Trimming left V 5 bases short and J 6 bases short, with 20 bases between. The germline V gene has CDR1 SEHNR and CDR2 FQNEAQ (reference sequence). The CDR3 spans 17 residues. CDR3 in amino acids: CASSPQGVLGSNSPLHF. The CDR3 region has the DNA TGTGCCAGCAGCCCGCAAGGGGTGTTAGGTAGTAATTCACCCCTCCACTTT.

This clonotype was observed many times. This sequence joins TRBV5-1 and TRBJ2-5, with TRBD1 identical over 7 bases. Germline V CDR1 and CDR2: SGHRS, YFSETQ. The CDR3 totals 14 residues. Trimming removed 3 bases from V and 1 base from J; junction bases left unmatched: 3. Here the CDR3 reads CASSSGQIQETQYF. CDR3 bases: TGCGCCAGCAGCTCGGGACAGATCCAAGAGACCCAGTACTTC.

This clonotype was recorded at least ten times. The chain combines TRBV15 with TRBJ2-3; D is unresolved. The V end was cut by 0 bases, the J end by 6 bases, with 13 bases between. This CDR3 has 15 residues. CDR1 is LNHNV and CDR2 is YYDKDF in the germline V gene (reference sequence). CDR3 in DNA: TGTGCCACCAGCAGAGATCTGAGACCGATTGATACGCAGTATTTT. This codes for CATSRDLRPIDTQYF.

This clonotype was seen at least ten times. V is TRBV12-3 or TRBV12-4 and J is TRBJ1-4; 10 positions match TRBD1. V gave up 5 bases and J gave up 9 bases; unmatched junction bases: 12. This CDR3 is 16 amino acids long. CDR3 in DNA: TGTGCCAGCAGTCGGCGGCCGGGACAGGGGTCGAAAAAACTGTTTTTT. It encodes CASSRRPGQGSKKLFF.

At least ten counts were recorded for this clonotype. The chain has TRBV7-9 and TRBJ2-1; D gene ambiguous. Germline V gene lookup returns CDR1 SEHNR and CDR2 FQNEAQ (reference sequence). Trimming pared 4 bases from V and 2 bases from J, leaving 3 bases between. This CDR3 is built from 12 residues. The chain's CDR3 is CASSSPYNEQFF. CDR3 bases: TGTGCCAGCAGCTCACCCTACAATGAGCAGTTCTTC.

This clonotype was observed at least ten times. The chain is built from TRBV2 and TRBJ1-6; 7 nucleotides line up with TRBD1. The CDR3 length is 15 residues. The V gene's germline CDR1 is SNHLY and CDR2 FYNNEI. V trimming: 6 bases; J trimming: 7 bases; junction bases outside the gene matches: 9. DNA for the CDR3: TGTGCCAGCAGCCTACAGGGGTCGGAGAATTCACCCCTCCACTTT. The encoded protein is CASSLQGSENSPLHF.

This clonotype has at least ten counts. V usage is TRBV7-2 and J usage is TRBJ2-5; 7 nucleotides align to TRBD1. V was pared by 6 bases and J by 2 bases, with 6 bases of the junction left unmatched. The CDR3 runs to 14 residues. Germline V gene data show CDR1 as SGHTA and CDR2 as FQGNSA. The CDR3 bases are TGTGCCAGCAGTGAAAACAGGGGACAAGAGACCCAGTACTTC. Translation gives CASSENRGQETQYF.

This clonotype was seen repeatedly, ten times or more. This chain links TRBV2 with TRBJ2-1; D remains unclear. In germline, CDR1 is SNHLY, CDR2 FYNNEI. Trimming took 3 bases from V and 9 from J, leaving 15 bases between them. The CDR3 is made up of 14 amino acids. CDR3: CASSESIRFFEQFF. CDR3 DNA: TGTGCCAGCAGTGAGTCTATCCGATTCTTTGAGCAGTTCTTC. The full variable domain, its missing parts supplied by reference TRBV2 and TRBJ2-1, is EPEVTQTPSHQVTQMGQEVILRCVPISNHLYFYWYRQILGQKVEFLVSFYNNEISEKSEIFDDQFSVERPDGSNFTLKIRSTKLEDSAMYFCASSESIRFFEQFFGPGTRLTVL.